Below, one TCR beta chain is given with its context. The target antigen is unknown. Through a sample-barcoded 5' primer and a J-beta primer mix, a second PCR was run for about 6 to 11 cycles. TCRdb re-called the 5' RACE reads through MiXCR, storing one row per CDR3 protein. The table shows around 790,000 distinct CDR3 sequences, with under 45% occurring only once. The V and J ends lost 7 bases and 8 bases respectively, with 18 bases between them. The CDR3 is made up of 13 amino acids. Germline V gene sequence: CDR1 MDHEN, CDR2 SYDVKM. The sample originates from a study of blood T cells in healthy people across ages. The study, taken as a whole, reports: Greater diversity and more naive CD4+ cells were seen in long-lived donors than in aged donors. Because donor CMV status was unknown, expanded clonotype changes were possibly confounded.

The chain carries TRBV28 and TRBJ2-7; maybe TRBD2 (6 bases). The material sequenced was blood. This clonotype was sampled from a man aged 55 to 70 in good health. The CDR3 DNA is TGTGCCAGCACCCCCACCTCGGAGGGTAAGCAGTACTTC. The encoded protein is CASTPTSEGKQYF.